These T cell receptor beta chains were read from a single sample in a study of shared clonotypes between healthy human individuals. Method: immunoSEQ multiplex PCR; TCRdb's copy keeps in-frame clones and lacks some. The sample has 650,000 to 800,000 clones, 92% seen once. Sequencing input: naive CD8+ T cells sorted from blood. The receptor set was obtained from a young man in good health. CDR3s include the opening cysteine and the closing phenylalanine or tryptophan. The D gene is left open where the match is weak. Clone size is given for some rows only: seen once, a few or many times, or a class if the clone is expanded.

j_gene: TRBJ2-3; v_gene: TRBV4-1; d_gene: TRBD2; abundance: -; CDR3nt: TGCGCCAGCAGCCATGGGTGGCGGGAGATTCAAGATACGCAGTATTTT; CDR3aa: CASSHGWREIQDTQYF
j_gene: TRBJ1-5; v_gene: TRBV19; d_gene: -; abundance: -; CDR3nt: TGTGCCAGTAGTATACTGGATTCTAATCAGCCCCAGCATTTT; CDR3aa: CASSILDSNQPQHF
j_gene: TRBJ2-3; v_gene: TRBV7-9; d_gene: -; abundance: -; CDR3nt: TGTGCCAGCAGCTTGTCGGGGGGCTATGCTGCAGATACGCAGTATTTT; CDR3aa: CASSLSGGYAADTQYF
j_gene: TRBJ1-3; v_gene: TRBV4-3; d_gene: -; abundance: -; CDR3nt: TGCGCCAGCGAAGGATCTGGAAACACCATATATTTT; CDR3aa: CASEGSGNTIYF
j_gene: TRBJ2-2; v_gene: TRBV4-3; d_gene: TRBD1; abundance: -; CDR3nt: TGCGCCAGCAGCCTCTGGACAGGGGTAACCGGGGAGCTGTTTTTT; CDR3aa: CASSLWTGVTGELFF
j_gene: TRBJ2-1; v_gene: TRBV19; d_gene: TRBD2; abundance: -; CDR3nt: TGTGCCAGTAGGAGAAGCGGGAGATCGTCCTACAATGAGCAGTTCTTC; CDR3aa: CASRRSGRSSYNEQFF
j_gene: TRBJ2-1; v_gene: TRBV7-9; d_gene: TRBD2; abundance: -; CDR3nt: TGTGCCAGCAGCCCCATGACTAGCGGGGGGCGATACAATGAGCAGTTCTTC; CDR3aa: CASSPMTSGGRYNEQFF
j_gene: TRBJ2-7; v_gene: TRBV14; d_gene: -; abundance: -; CDR3nt: TGTGCCAGCAGTTCCTACCGGAAGGGGCGAAAAGGGGAGCAGTACTTC; CDR3aa: CASSSYRKGRKGEQYF
j_gene: TRBJ1-2; v_gene: TRBV5-6; d_gene: TRBD1; abundance: -; CDR3nt: TGTGCCAGCAGCGGGGGACAGGTCTCCAATCTTAACTATGGCTACACCTTC; CDR3aa: CASSGGQVSNLNYGYTF
j_gene: TRBJ2-2; v_gene: TRBV29-1; d_gene: -; abundance: -; CDR3nt: TGCAGCGTACGGGACTTCGAAACCGGGGAGCTGTTTTTT; CDR3aa: CSVRDFETGELFF
j_gene: TRBJ2-2; v_gene: TRBV5-4; d_gene: TRBD1; abundance: -; CDR3nt: TGTGCCAGCAGCTTGCGGGACAGAAACACCGGGGAGCTGTTTTTT; CDR3aa: CASSLRDRNTGELFF
j_gene: TRBJ2-1; v_gene: TRBV9; d_gene: -; abundance: -; CDR3nt: TGTGCCAGCGCCACAGGTTACAATGAGCAGTTCTTC; CDR3aa: CASATGYNEQFF
j_gene: TRBJ2-7; v_gene: TRBV28; d_gene: -; abundance: many; CDR3nt: TGTGCCAGCTTGGGCCGGGTTTCTTACGAGCAGTACTTC; CDR3aa: CASLGRVSYEQYF
j_gene: TRBJ2-1; v_gene: TRBV7-9; d_gene: -; abundance: -; CDR3nt: TGTGCCAGCAGCTTAGTGCCGGAAGGTTCCTCCCGTACTGAGCAGTTCTTC; CDR3aa: CASSLVPEGSSRTEQFF
j_gene: TRBJ2-7; v_gene: TRBV28; d_gene: -; abundance: -; CDR3nt: TGTGCCAGCAGTATCTATCGGACAGAGGGCTCCTACGAGCAGTACTTC; CDR3aa: CASSIYRTEGSYEQYF
j_gene: TRBJ1-4; v_gene: TRBV11-2; d_gene: -; abundance: -; CDR3nt: TGTGCCAGCAGCTTAAGGGTATGGGGGCCCAATGAAAAACTGTTTTTT; CDR3aa: CASSLRVWGPNEKLFF
j_gene: TRBJ2-7; v_gene: TRBV5-4; d_gene: -; abundance: -; CDR3nt: TGTGCCAGCAGCTTGGGCCCTCCCTACGAGCAGTACTTC; CDR3aa: CASSLGPPYEQYF
j_gene: TRBJ1-5; v_gene: TRBV19; d_gene: -; abundance: -; CDR3nt: TGTGCCAGTGGGACAAATAGCAATCAGCCCCAGCATTTT; CDR3aa: CASGTNSNQPQHF
j_gene: TRBJ2-5; v_gene: TRBV7-9; d_gene: TRBD1; abundance: -; CDR3nt: TGTGCCAGCAGCTTAATTTTTCAAGGGGGCAAGGAGACCCAGTACTTC; CDR3aa: CASSLIFQGGKETQYF
j_gene: TRBJ2-3; v_gene: TRBV9; d_gene: -; abundance: -; CDR3nt: TGTGCCAGCAGCGTAGGGGCGAGCACAGATACGCAGTATTTT; CDR3aa: CASSVGASTDTQYF
j_gene: TRBJ1-2; v_gene: TRBV28; d_gene: TRBD1; abundance: many; CDR3nt: TGTGCCAGCAGCTCCACGACAGGGGATCTGCGGTGGTATGGCTACACCTTC; CDR3aa: CASSSTTGDLRWYGYTF
j_gene: TRBJ1-1; v_gene: TRBV27; d_gene: -; abundance: -; CDR3nt: TGTGCCAGCAGGCCGGGACACCGGGGGGACACTGAAGCTTTCTTT; CDR3aa: CASRPGHRGDTEAFF
j_gene: TRBJ1-5; v_gene: TRBV5-1; d_gene: -; abundance: many; CDR3nt: TGCGCCAGCAGCTTTGAGGGGGACCAGCCCCAGCATTTT; CDR3aa: CASSFEGDQPQHF
j_gene: TRBJ2-7; v_gene: TRBV20-1; d_gene: -; abundance: few; CDR3nt: TGCAGTGTAAGCGAGCAGTACTTC; CDR3aa: CSVSEQYF
j_gene: TRBJ2-7; v_gene: TRBV7-8; d_gene: TRBD2; abundance: -; CDR3nt: TGTGCCAGCAGCTCACTAGCGGGAGATATCTACGAGCAGTACTTC; CDR3aa: CASSSLAGDIYEQYF
j_gene: TRBJ2-1; v_gene: TRBV10-2; d_gene: -; abundance: -; CDR3nt: TGCGCCAGCAGTGAGTCGGTGGGATCGACCTACAATGAGCAGTTCTTC; CDR3aa: CASSESVGSTYNEQFF
j_gene: TRBJ2-5; v_gene: TRBV10-3; d_gene: -; abundance: -; CDR3nt: TGTGCCATCAGTGCCGGGAACCCTCAAGGAGAGACCCAGTACTTC; CDR3aa: CAISAGNPQGETQYF
j_gene: TRBJ2-1; v_gene: TRBV27; d_gene: TRBD2; abundance: -; CDR3nt: TGTGCCAGCAATAGCGGGAATTCCTACAATGAGCAGTTCTTC; CDR3aa: CASNSGNSYNEQFF
j_gene: TRBJ2-7; v_gene: TRBV7-6; d_gene: -; abundance: -; CDR3nt: TGTGCCAGCAGCTTAGCTGAATCCTACGAGCAGTACTTC; CDR3aa: CASSLAESYEQYF
j_gene: TRBJ1-2; v_gene: TRBV27; d_gene: TRBD1; abundance: -; CDR3nt: TGTGCCAGCAGCTCTCAGACAGGGGCTCTAAGAGGCTATGGCTACACCTTC; CDR3aa: CASSSQTGALRGYGYTF
j_gene: TRBJ2-7; v_gene: TRBV10-3; d_gene: -; abundance: -; CDR3nt: TGTGCCATCAGGGGCGGGGACAGACACTCCTACGAGCAGTACTTC; CDR3aa: CAIRGGDRHSYEQYF
j_gene: TRBJ2-5; v_gene: TRBV7-9; d_gene: -; abundance: -; CDR3nt: TGTGCCAGCAGCTTAATAGTCCGGATGGACCAAGAGACCCAGTACTTC; CDR3aa: CASSLIVRMDQETQYF
j_gene: TRBJ2-7; v_gene: TRBV28; d_gene: TRBD2; abundance: few; CDR3nt: TGTGCCAGCAGTTTATTGGCTAGCGGGTACGAGCAGTACTTC; CDR3aa: CASSLLASGYEQYF
j_gene: TRBJ2-7; v_gene: TRBV4-1; d_gene: -; abundance: -; CDR3nt: TGCGCCAGCAGCCTCGCTTTATCCTACGAGCAGTACTTC; CDR3aa: CASSLALSYEQYF
j_gene: TRBJ1-5; v_gene: TRBV28; d_gene: -; abundance: -; CDR3nt: TGTGCCAGCAGTTTGCTGAGGGGAGATCAGCCCCAGCATTTT; CDR3aa: CASSLLRGDQPQHF
j_gene: TRBJ2-5; v_gene: TRBV29-1; d_gene: -; abundance: -; CDR3nt: TGCAGCGTCCCAGCGCCGGTTGAAGAGACCCAGTACTTC; CDR3aa: CSVPAPVEETQYF
j_gene: TRBJ1-2; v_gene: TRBV27; d_gene: -; abundance: -; CDR3nt: TGTGCCACCTGGGAGGGTTTTAACTATGGCTACACCTTC; CDR3aa: CATWEGFNYGYTF
j_gene: TRBJ1-5; v_gene: TRBV27; d_gene: -; abundance: -; CDR3nt: TGTGCCAGCAGTCTTCGTCTTGTCAATCAGCCCCAGCATTTT; CDR3aa: CASSLRLVNQPQHF
j_gene: TRBJ2-7; v_gene: TRBV7-9; d_gene: -; abundance: -; CDR3nt: TGTGCCAGCAGCCTCGGCGACACCTACGAGCAGTACTTC; CDR3aa: CASSLGDTYEQYF
j_gene: TRBJ2-5; v_gene: TRBV27; d_gene: -; abundance: once; CDR3nt: TGTGCCAGCAGTTTATCAATAGCCACCCAAGAGACCCAGTACTTC; CDR3aa: CASSLSIATQETQYF